These 27 T cell receptor beta chains were all obtained from the same sample, sequenced in a study of T cell responses to AZD1222 COVID-19 vaccine. Here immunoSEQ multiplex PCR was the method, and the copy in TCRdb shows in-frame clones only, minus some. The sample lists 60,000 to 75,000 clones; over 60% were seen once. The starting material was peripheral blood, obtained 28 days after the second AZD1222 dose. These TCRs come from an adult who received the AZD1222 COVID-19 vaccine.

In this sample, this clone turned up once. This chain links TRBV19 with TRBJ1-4, with D tentatively TRBD1 (5 bases). Germline V CDR1 and CDR2: LNHDA, SQIVND (reference sequence). Trimming left V 5 bases short and J 5 bases short, with 12 bases between. There are 14 residues in the CDR3. The CDR3, as DNA: TGTGCCAGTAGTGCTGGGACTTCGAATGAAAAACTGTTTTTT. Amino acid sequence: CASSAGTSNEKLFF.

This chain connects TRBV7-9 to TRBJ2-3; D is unclear. CDR3 size: 13 residues. Germline V gene sequence: CDR1 SEHNR, CDR2 FQNEAQ (reference sequence). Trimming removed 3 bases from V and 1 base from J, with 5 bases in between. The CDR3 coding sequence is TGTGCCAGCAGCTTCCGGGGCACAGATACGCAGTATTTT. This encodes CASSFRGTDTQYF.

This sequence joins TRBV2 and TRBJ1-6; D is undetermined. V was clipped by 4 bases and J by 14 bases, with 21 bases between them. The CDR3 is 15 residues long. CDR1 SNHLY and CDR2 FYNNEI come from the germline V gene. CDR3 sequence: CASSVLNFSKVTLHF. The CDR3 nucleotides are TGTGCCAGCAGTGTTTTGAACTTCTCAAAGGTCACCCTCCACTTT.

This sequence joins TRBV18 and TRBJ2-1, with 11 bases fitting TRBD1. The V gene's germline CDR1 is KGHSH and CDR2 LQKENI. The V gene end was trimmed by 3 bases and the J gene end by 2 bases; junction bases not matched to a gene: 3. The CDR3 loop spans 16 amino acids. This chain's CDR3 is CASSPRTGGAYNEQFF. The CDR3 DNA reads TGTGCCAGCTCACCCCGGACAGGGGGCGCCTACAATGAGCAGTTCTTC.

V gene TRBV28 combines with J gene TRBJ1-1; 9 positions agree with TRBD1. Germline V gives CDR1 MDHEN, CDR2 SYDVKM. The J segment lost 3 bases and the V segment lost 6 bases, leaving 5 bases of the junction unmatched. The CDR3 covers 14 residues. The CDR3 here is CASREQGAHTEAFF. Written as DNA, the CDR3 is TGTGCCAGCAGGGAACAGGGGGCTCACACTGAAGCTTTCTTT.

The rearrangement links TRBV5-6 to TRBJ2-2; possibly TRBD1 for D (5 bases). Germline-derived CDR1 and CDR2 are SGHDT and YYEEEE. V lost 2 bases and J 3 bases, leaving 8 bases between the germline ends. The CDR3 has 14 residues. The CDR3 DNA sequence: TGTGCCAGCAGCTTCTTAGGGGACACCGGGGAGCTGTTTTTT. Its protein is CASSFLGDTGELFF. The full variable domain, rest sourced from reference TRBV5-6 and TRBJ2-2, is DAGVTQSPTHLIKTRGQQVTLRCSPKSGHDTVSWYQQALGQGPQFIFQYYEEEERQRGNFPDRFSGHQFPNYSSELNVNALLLGDSALYLCASSFLGDTGELFFGEGSRLTVL.

The chain employs TRBV5-1 and TRBJ1-3; D is possibly TRBD1 (5 bases). V was shortened by 0 bases and J by 0 bases, with 13 bases between the two germline ends. The germline V gene encodes CDR1 SGHRS and CDR2 YFSETQ. This CDR3 is 17 amino acids long. CDR3 sequence: CASSLAGSGSSGNTIYF. The CDR3 DNA reads as TGCGCCAGCAGCTTGGCAGGGTCGGGGAGCTCTGGAAACACCATATATTTT.

The CDR3 loop reads CASSQARGGYGYTF. CDR3 nucleotide sequence: TGTGCCAGCAGCCAAGCACGGGGAGGCTATGGCTACACCTTC. The chain links TRBV14 to TRBJ1-2, with no clear D. There are 14 residues in the CDR3. Trimming took off 1 base at V and 4 bases at J, with 10 bases between the two ends. Germline V lookup: CDR1 SGHDN, CDR2 FVKESK.

The chain is built from TRBV11-3 and TRBJ1-5; D is unresolved. There are 15 residues in the CDR3. Germline assignment: CDR1 SGHNT and CDR2 YENEEA. Trimming pared 5 bases from V and 2 bases from J, leaving 13 bases between. In DNA form, the CDR3 reads TGTGCCAGCAGCGGGGTCGGGTATGGCAATCAGCCCCAGCATTTT. Translated, it gives CASSGVGYGNQPQHF.

V usage is TRBV7-9 and J usage is TRBJ1-3; maybe TRBD1 (6 bases). This CDR3 spans 16 amino acids. The V end was cut by 4 bases, the J end by 0 bases, with 13 bases between. Germline V CDR1 and CDR2: SEHNR, FQNEAQ (reference sequence). CDR3 DNA sequence: TGTGCCAGCAGCTACTTGACAGGCCACTCTGGAAACACCATATATTTT. It is translated as CASSYLTGHSGNTIYF.

This rearrangement joins TRBV10-1 to TRBJ2-7; the match to TRBD1 covers 7 bases. The CDR3 is made up of 16 amino acids. With 10 bases clipped from V and 4 bases from J, the junction kept 19 bases outside the gene matches. CDR1 WNHNN and CDR2 SYGVQD come from the germline V gene (reference sequence). CDR3 sequence reads: CANVRTRVSGGYEQYF. Here the CDR3 DNA reads TGCGCCAATGTCAGGACCCGAGTATCAGGGGGTTACGAGCAGTACTTC.

V usage is TRBV28 and J usage is TRBJ1-5, with a possible D match to TRBD1 (6 bases). This CDR3 spans 18 amino acids. Trimming cost V 7 bases and J 5 bases, with 27 bases left between them. Germline values: CDR1 MDHEN, CDR2 SYDVKM. CDR3 nucleotide sequence: TGTGCCAGCACCATAGACAGCGGGGGCGCGGGGGGATATCAGCCCCAGCATTTT. Its translation: CASTIDSGGAGGYQPQHF.

The V gene is TRBV10-3, the J gene TRBJ2-3; TRBD2 agrees at 14 bases. The V and J ends lost 4 bases and 8 bases, in that order; junction bases with no gene match: 5. There are 15 residues in the CDR3. Germline values: CDR1 ENHRY, CDR2 SYGVKD. The CDR3 protein is CAISGLAGGEGTQYF. For the CDR3, the DNA is TGTGCCATCAGTGGACTAGCGGGGGGGGAAGGTACGCAGTATTTT.

This chain uses TRBV19 with TRBJ1-2; tentatively, D is TRBD1 (6 bases). The V gene's germline CDR1 is LNHDA and CDR2 SQIVND (reference sequence). The CDR3 sequence is 13 residues long. V dropped 7 bases and J dropped 3 bases, with 12 bases sitting between them. The CDR3 is CASTFEGDYGYTF. CDR3 in DNA: TGTGCCAGTACCTTCGAGGGGGACTATGGCTACACCTTC.

The sample holds a few counts of this clone. The DNA for the CDR3 is TGTGCCAGCTCCTCAGGGGGCGACACTGAAGCTTTCTTT. It is translated as CASSSGGDTEAFF. The genes are TRBV18 and TRBJ1-1; 8 bases map to TRBD1. V shed 6 bases and J 3 bases; nucleotides not matched to a gene: 3. The CDR3 has 13 residues. Germline V lookup: CDR1 KGHSH, CDR2 LQKENI.

The chain carries TRBV29-1 and TRBJ2-7; D remains ambiguous. Germline assignment: CDR1 SQVTM and CDR2 ANQGSEA. The CDR3 is 13 residues long. V lost 1 base, J lost 2 bases, and 9 bases lay in between. CDR3 nucleotides: TGCAGCGTTGAAGGCGGCGCGACCTACGAGCAGTACTTC. It encodes CSVEGGATYEQYF.

The rearrangement links TRBV9 to TRBJ2-3, with 9 positions matching TRBD1. The CDR3 consists of 17 residues. The germline V gene has CDR1 SGDLS and CDR2 YYNGEE. The ends lost 3 bases at V and 3 bases at J; junction bases unmatched: 11. CDR3 sequence reads: CASSATGTGFVTDTQYF. CDR3 DNA: TGTGCCAGCAGCGCCACCGGGACAGGGTTCGTAACAGATACGCAGTATTTT.

This clone has more than one count but fewer than ten. V is TRBV3-1 (or the pseudogene TRBV3-2) and J is TRBJ1-1; D unclear. In germline, CDR1 is LGHDT, CDR2 YNNKEL (reference sequence). The CDR3 sequence is 12 residues long. V was trimmed by 4 bases and J by 1 base, leaving 4 bases between them. CDR3 sequence (DNA): TGTGCCAGCAGCCGTAGGAACACTGAAGCTTTCTTT. Amino acid sequence: CASSRRNTEAFF.

J is TRBJ1-3 and V is TRBV6-5, with 8 bases aligning to TRBD1. Per the germline V gene, CDR1 is MNHEY and CDR2 is SVGAGI. The CDR3 has 15 residues. The junction had 4 bases not matched to a gene; V was cut back by 6 bases and J by 0 bases. Here the CDR3 DNA reads TGTGCCAGCAGCCGACAGGGGTACTCTGGAAACACCATATATTTT. It yields the protein CASSRQGYSGNTIYF.

V usage is TRBV19 and J usage is TRBJ1-2; perhaps TRBD1 as D (6 bases). The CDR3 loop spans 17 amino acids. Germline V gene data show CDR1 as LNHDA and CDR2 as SQIVND (reference sequence). The V and J ends lost 4 bases and 8 bases respectively, with 26 bases between them. Written as DNA, the CDR3 is TGTGCCAGTAGTACGACCGAAAGTATTGGGCAGGGGAACGGCTACACCTTC. Translating it yields CASSTTESIGQGNGYTF.

The chain combines TRBV9 with TRBJ2-3; possibly TRBD2 for D (5 bases). V was shortened by 1 base and J by 0 bases, with 12 bases between the two germline ends. This CDR3 has 16 residues. The germline V gene encodes CDR1 SGDLS and CDR2 YYNGEE. The CDR3: CASSVRAGSSTDTQYF. In DNA form, the CDR3 reads TGTGCCAGCAGCGTAAGGGCGGGCTCTAGCACAGATACGCAGTATTTT. Based on the CDR3 plus reference TRBV9 and TRBJ2-3, the full variable domain is DSGVTQTPKHLITATGQRVTLRCSPRSGDLSVYWYQQSLDQGLQFLIQYYNGEERAKGNILERFSAQQFPDLHSELNLSSLELGDSALYFCASSVRAGSSTDTQYFGPGTRLTVL.

The rearrangement links TRBV29-1 to TRBJ1-1; no clear D. The germline V gene encodes CDR1 SQVTM and CDR2 ANQGSEA. The CDR3 length is 12 residues. Trimming shortened V by 5 bases and J by 1 base, and 8 bases separated the two germline ends. The CDR3 DNA follows: TGCAGCGTTAGGGCTGGGAACACTGAAGCTTTCTTT. This gives the protein CSVRAGNTEAFF.

This chain joins TRBV28 and TRBJ2-5, with 7 bases matching TRBD2. This CDR3 is built from 17 residues. V shed 7 bases and J 2 bases; nucleotides not matched to a gene: 16. Per germline, CDR1 MDHEN and CDR2 SYDVKM. As DNA, the CDR3 is TGTGCCAGCACCTCGACGGCAGCGGGGCGACATCAAGAGACCCAGTACTTC. This sequence encodes CASTSTAAGRHQETQYF.

This chain joins TRBV6-5 and TRBJ1-6; D uncertain. The V gene's germline CDR1 is MNHEY and CDR2 SVGAGI. The length of the CDR3 is 13 residues. V was clipped by 8 bases and J by 10 bases, with 15 bases between them. CDR3 in amino acids: CASSASSVSPLHF. The CDR3 nucleotides are TGTGCCAGCTCCGCGAGTTCCGTGTCACCCCTCCACTTT.

This clone occurred once. The CDR3 nucleotides are TGTGCCAGCAGTTTCGTCAGGAACACCGGGGAGCTGTTTTTT. This gives the protein CASSFVRNTGELFF. V usage is TRBV6-2 or TRBV6-3 and J usage is TRBJ2-2; D not certain. This CDR3 contains 14 residues. Trimming removed 4 bases from V and 1 base from J, with 7 bases in between. Germline V gives CDR1 MNHEY, CDR2 SVGEGT.

This clone was observed a handful of times. The chain recombines TRBV27 with TRBJ2-1; D remains unclear. This CDR3 spans 17 amino acids. V dropped 5 bases and J dropped 0 bases, with 17 bases sitting between them. Germline V gene sequence: CDR1 MNHEY, CDR2 SMNVEV (reference sequence). The CDR3 loop is CASSPLSLESSYNEQFF. The CDR3 region has the DNA TGTGCCAGCAGTCCTCTGTCCCTGGAGAGCTCCTACAATGAGCAGTTCTTC.

This chain joins TRBV19 and TRBJ1-2; TRBD1 agrees at 10 bases. V was pared by 7 bases and J by 5 bases, with 16 bases of the junction left unmatched. The CDR3 spans 17 residues. Germline V gene data show CDR1 as LNHDA and CDR2 as SQIVND (reference sequence). The CDR3 nucleotides are TGTGCCAGTACCGGGGGGGACAGGGGCCCCCGTGGGTATGGCTACACCTTC. This codes for CASTGGDRGPRGYGYTF.